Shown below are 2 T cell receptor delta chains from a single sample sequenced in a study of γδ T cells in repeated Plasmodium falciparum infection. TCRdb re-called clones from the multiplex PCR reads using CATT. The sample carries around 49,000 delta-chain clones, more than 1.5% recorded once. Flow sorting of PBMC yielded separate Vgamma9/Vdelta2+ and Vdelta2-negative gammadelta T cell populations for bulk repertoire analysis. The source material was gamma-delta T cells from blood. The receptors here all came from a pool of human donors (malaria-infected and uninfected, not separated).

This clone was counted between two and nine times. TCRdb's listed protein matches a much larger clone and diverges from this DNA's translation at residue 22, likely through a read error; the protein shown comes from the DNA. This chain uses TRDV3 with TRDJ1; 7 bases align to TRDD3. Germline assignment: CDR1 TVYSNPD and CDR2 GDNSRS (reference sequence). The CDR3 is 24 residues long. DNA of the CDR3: TGTGCCCATGGGGTCTCCTTTTTATACTGGGGACTAACAAGGGTTCGATCTTGCACCGATAAATTCATCTTT. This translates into CAHGVSFLYWGLTRVRSCTDKFIF.

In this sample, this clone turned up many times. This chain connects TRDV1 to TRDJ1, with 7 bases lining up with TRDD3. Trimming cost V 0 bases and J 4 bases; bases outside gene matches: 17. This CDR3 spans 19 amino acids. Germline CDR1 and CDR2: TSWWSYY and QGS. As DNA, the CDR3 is TGTGCTCTTGGGGAACTTAAGGCCTACGAGGGATACCCGGGCGATAAACTCATCTTT. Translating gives CALGELKAYEGYPGDKLIF.